These 3 T cell receptor beta chains share one sample of origin, sequenced in a study of CD8 T cells in ankylosing spondylitis. Study-wide findings and caveats: Characteristic, it appeared, of ankylosing spondylitis blood was a TCR beta motif of eight highly homologous variants.

For these receptors, no antigen is known. Using its own MiXCR run on the 5' RACE reads, TCRdb lists one record per CDR3 protein. The sample has 670,000 or so distinct CDR3 sequences; under 20% are singletons. Material for sequencing was blood, either unsorted or a sorted T cell fraction (not recorded which). The receptors stem from a male donor with ankylosing spondylitis.

The V call is TRBV27, the J call TRBJ2-2, with 12 bases that match TRBD2. CDR1 is MNHEY, CDR2 SMNVEV, per germline (reference sequence). This CDR3 comprises 17 residues. Germline trimming cut 2 bases from V and 6 bases from J; bases unmatched to any gene: 7. Here the CDR3 reads CASSLEPSGRAPGELFF. The CDR3, as DNA: TGTGCCAGCAGTTTAGAACCTAGCGGGAGGGCCCCCGGGGAGCTGTTTTTT.

The chain links TRBV18 to TRBJ1-2; D gene unclear. Per the germline V gene, CDR1 is KGHSH and CDR2 is LQKENI. This CDR3 is built from 16 residues. Trimming removed 1 base at V and 0 bases at J, with 12 bases between. CDR3 DNA: TGTGCCAGCTCACCACGGGCCCAGGCCGCTAACTATGGCTACACCTTC. Protein product: CASSPRAQAANYGYTF.

V usage is TRBV6-1 and J usage is TRBJ1-2; TRBD1 matches at 12 bases. V was pared by 1 base and J by 7 bases, with 4 bases of the junction left unmatched. In germline, CDR1 is MNHNS, CDR2 SASEGT. The CDR3 extends over 15 amino acids. CDR3 region: CASSEVGTGGTGYTF. The DNA of the CDR3 is TGTGCCAGCAGTGAAGTCGGGACAGGGGGCACTGGCTACACCTTC.